Listed below are T cell receptor beta chains from one sample, sequenced in a study of control samples from healthy donors and cancer patients. Profiling relied on immunoSEQ multiplex PCR, and the TCRdb table lists in-frame clones only, not all of them. The profile covers 60,000 to 75,000 clones, with 85% appearing a single time and roughly 6% taken by the ten largest. The sample comprised blood. The receptors originated from a man between 40 and 49 years old in good health. CDR3s include the opening cysteine and the closing phenylalanine or tryptophan. A D gene is named only where the DNA matches it firmly. Clone size is given for some rows only: seen once, a few or many times, or a class if the clone is expanded.

>TRBJ1-3|.|TRBV2|.
TGTGCCAGCAGTCGACAGAACTCTGGAAACACCATATATTTT
CASSRQNSGNTIYF
>TRBJ1-4|TRBD1|TRBV2|.
TGTGCCAGCAGGACAGGGCCTGCTGAAAAACTGTTTTTT
CASRTGPAEKLFF
>TRBJ1-3|.|TRBV6-6|once
TGTGCCAGCACCTGGACAAACCGAAACACCATATATTTT
CASTWTNRNTIYF
>TRBJ1-2|.|TRBV2|.
TGTGCCAGCAGTGTTCAGGGAGGCTACACCTTC
CASSVQGGYTF
>TRBJ2-7|.|TRBV25-1|.
TGTGCCAGCAGTTATGCCGGGATGCCCAAGCAGTACTTC
CASSYAGMPKQYF
>TRBJ2-2|.|TRBV19|once
TGTGCCAGTAGTATTGGTCTCTCCACCGGGGAGCTGTTTTTT
CASSIGLSTGELFF
>TRBJ2-5|.|TRBV30|.
TGTGCCTGGAGTGTACGTACTATTCAAGAGACCCAGTACTTC
CAWSVRTIQETQYF
>TRBJ1-4|.|TRBV27|once
TGTGCCAGCAGTTTCCGGCATGCAACTAATGAAAAACTGTTTTTT
CASSFRHATNEKLFF
>TRBJ1-1|.|TRBV18|.
TGTGCCAGCTCACCCCTAAGGGTTCAGGCCTTGAACACTGAAGCTTTCTTT
CASSPLRVQALNTEAFF
>TRBJ2-5|.|TRBV11-2|.
TGTGCCAGCAGCTTAGGACCCCTAGGGGGGTACCAAGAGACCCAGTACTTC
CASSLGPLGGYQETQYF
>TRBJ2-5|TRBD1|TRBV2|.
TGTGCCAGCAGTAGGGACAGGGGTGGGAAAGAGACCCAGTACTTC
CASSRDRGGKETQYF
>TRBJ1-2|.|TRBV6-5|.
TGTGCCAGCAGCGTACAGGGTGGCTACACCTTC
CASSVQGGYTF
>TRBJ2-2|.|TRBV10-3|.
TGTGCCATCAGTGAGTCGATCTTTGGGGGGAACACCGGGGAGCTGTTTTTT
CAISESIFGGNTGELFF
>TRBJ2-3|TRBD2|TRBV3-1/TRBV3-2|once
TGTGCCAGCAGACAGACTAGCCAGGATACGCAGTATTTT
CASRQTSQDTQYF
>TRBJ2-3|.|TRBV27|few
TGTGCCAGCAGTTTGGGACGAACGACAGATACGCAGTATTTT
CASSLGRTTDTQYF
>TRBJ1-2|.|TRBV5-6|.
TGTGCCAGCAGCTTGGATGGCAGGGGAAGTTATGGCTACACCTTC
CASSLDGRGSYGYTF
>TRBJ1-5|.|TRBV28|.
TGTGCCAGCAGTTTCGATAAACAGCCCCAGCATTTT
CASSFDKQPQHF
>TRBJ2-7|TRBD1|TRBV6-5|.
TGTGCCAGCAGTTATTTAGGGACAGGGATCTACGAGCAGTACTTC
CASSYLGTGIYEQYF
>TRBJ1-2|.|TRBV19|few
TGTGCCAGTAGTGGGGGAATTGCTAACTATGGCTACACCTTC
CASSGGIANYGYTF
>TRBJ1-5|TRBD1|TRBV30|.
TGTGCCTGGAGTGGCAGACAGGGGAGTCGCCAGCCCCAGCATTTT
CAWSGRQGSRQPQHF
>TRBJ2-2|.|TRBV4-3|.
TGCGCCAGCAGCCACGACCGGGGATCGAACACCGGGGAGCTGTTTTTT
CASSHDRGSNTGELFF
>TRBJ1-4|TRBD1|TRBV9|once
TGTGCCAGCAGCGCAAGTGGACAGGGTGGCGAAAAACTGTTTTTT
CASSASGQGGEKLFF
>TRBJ2-3|.|TRBV2|.
TGTGCCAGCAAGGAGGGTCTAGACCCAAGCACAGATACGCAGTATTTT
CASKEGLDPSTDTQYF
>TRBJ2-6|.|TRBV6-4|once
TGTGCCAGCGCCCCAGTCTCTGGGGCCAACGTCCTGACTTTC
CASAPVSGANVLTF
>TRBJ2-3|TRBD1|TRBV10-3|.
TGTGCCATCAGTGAGGACAGGATGGACAGGGCAGATACGCAGTATTTT
CAISEDRMDRADTQYF
>TRBJ2-2|.|TRBV2|.
TGTGCCAGCAGTACCGGGGGTAGAGGGACCACCGGGGAGCTGTTTTTT
CASSTGGRGTTGELFF
>TRBJ1-4|.|TRBV7-2|once
TGTGCCAGCAGCTCCCCCCAGAAGGGGAAACTGTTTTTT
CASSSPQKGKLFF
>TRBJ2-7|TRBD2|TRBV28|.
TGTGCCACCCACCCTAGCGGTCCCTACGAGCAGTACTTC
CATHPSGPYEQYF
>TRBJ2-7|TRBD1|TRBV11-3|.
TGTGCCAGCAGTTCATACAGGGGGATCTTCTACGAGCAGTACTTC
CASSSYRGIFYEQYF
>TRBJ2-7|TRBD2|TRBV11-1|.
TGTGCCAGCGGACTCGGGACTAGCGGCTCCTACGAGCAGTACTTC
CASGLGTSGSYEQYF
>TRBJ1-5|TRBD1|TRBV10-3|.
TGTGCCATCAGTGAGTCGGTGACAGGGAAGAATCAGCCCCAGCATTTT
CAISESVTGKNQPQHF
>TRBJ2-3|.|TRBV19|.
TGTGCCAGTAGTTTCTACCAAGGCGCAGATACGCAGTATTTT
CASSFYQGADTQYF
>TRBJ2-1|.|TRBV6-2/TRBV6-3|.
TGTGCCAGCAGTTGGGATGCGAACAATGAGCAGTTCTTC
CASSWDANNEQFF
>TRBJ1-1|.|TRBV7-9|.
TGTGCCAGCAGCCCCCTCGGGGGAAGAGGGGACACTGAAGCTTTCTTT
CASSPLGGRGDTEAFF
>TRBJ1-4|.|TRBV27|.
TGTGCCAGCGGAAAAGGGCAGTCGAATGAAAAACTGTTTTTT
CASGKGQSNEKLFF
>TRBJ2-5|TRBD2|TRBV11-3|.
TGTGCCAGCAGCCCCGAGGGACTAGCAGAGACCCAGTACTTC
CASSPEGLAETQYF
>TRBJ2-2|.|TRBV6-6|few
TGTGCCAGCAGTTCCCGCCGATCCGAGCGTCCCGGGGAGCTGTTTTTT
CASSSRRSERPGELFF
>TRBJ2-3|TRBD2|TRBV4-3|.
TGCGCCAGCAGCCAGACTAGCGGGGACACAGATACGCAGTATTTT
CASSQTSGDTDTQYF
>TRBJ2-4|.|TRBV5-8|.
TGTGCCAGCAGCTTGCACAGTAAAAACATTCAGTACTTC
CASSLHSKNIQYF
>TRBJ2-7|.|TRBV14|.
TGTGCCAGCAGCCCTCTACAGGGAATCTACGAGCAGTACTTC
CASSPLQGIYEQYF
>TRBJ1-2|.|TRBV20-1|.
TGCAGTGCTAGCACCGGCTATGGCTACACCTTC
CSASTGYGYTF
>TRBJ1-5|TRBD1|TRBV29-1|.
TGCAGCGTTGGACAGGGAGATCAGCCCCAGCATTTT
CSVGQGDQPQHF
>TRBJ1-2|.|TRBV15|.
TGTGCCACCAGCAGGAACTTATTAGGGGCTACTGGGTATGGCTACACCTTC
CATSRNLLGATGYGYTF
>TRBJ2-5|.|TRBV9|.
TGTGCCAGCAGCGTAGCCGACAGACCGTACCAAGAGACCCAGTACTTC
CASSVADRPYQETQYF
>TRBJ1-1|TRBD1|TRBV4-3|.
TGCGCCAGCAGCCAGAACAGGGGCATGAACACTGAAGCTTTCTTT
CASSQNRGMNTEAFF
>TRBJ1-4|.|TRBV6-5|once
TGTGCCAGCAGCCAAGGAGACCTTAATGAAAAACTGTTTTTT
CASSQGDLNEKLFF